The 13 T cell receptor beta chains presented below share a single source sample, sequenced in a study of blood T cell repertoires in COVID-19. Sequencing used immunoSEQ multiplex PCR; TCRdb keeps in-frame clones, though not all of them. The table includes some 250,000 clones, 70% to 90% detected once. Sequenced input: peripheral blood. These TCRs come from a woman between 55 and 75 years old with COVID-19, enrolled during active disease.

The chain has TRBV4-1 and TRBJ1-5; 8 positions match TRBD1. Germline trimming cut 4 bases from V and 4 bases from J; bases unmatched to any gene: 18. Germline loops: CDR1 MGHRA, CDR2 YSYEKL. This CDR3 spans 19 amino acids. The CDR3 is CASSPKGGANRGVNQPQHF. Written as DNA, the CDR3 is TGCGCCAGCAGCCCCAAGGGAGGGGCGAACAGGGGGGTGAATCAGCCCCAGCATTTT.

The V and J genes are TRBV7-8 and TRBJ2-7; 9 bases fit TRBD2. The CDR3 runs to 16 residues. Trimming at V came to 1 base and at J to 3 bases, leaving 7 bases not matched to a gene. The V gene's germline CDR1 is SGHVS and CDR2 FQNEAQ. CDR3 DNA sequence: TGTGCCAGCAGCTTAGTTGCGGGACTAGCCGTCTACGAGCAGTACTTC. Its protein is CASSLVAGLAVYEQYF.

V gene TRBV10-2 combines with J gene TRBJ2-7; 9 bases align to TRBD2. From germline, CDR1 is WSHSY and CDR2 SAAADI. CDR3 length: 15 residues. The V gene end was trimmed by 10 bases and the J gene end by 0 bases; junction bases not matched to a gene: 10. In DNA, the CDR3 is TGCGCCACCCTCCCTAGCGGGACCATCTCCTACGAGCAGTACTTC. Translation gives CATLPSGTISYEQYF.

This chain connects TRBV6-1 to TRBJ1-4, with TRBD1 matching over 9 bases. J was trimmed by 8 bases and V by 1 base; bases with no gene match: 5. Germline V gene lookup returns CDR1 MNHNS and CDR2 SASEGT. The CDR3 consists of 15 residues. CDR3 DNA sequence: TGTGCCAGCAGTGAAGGTGGACAGGGGTTGGAAAAACTGTTTTTT. Its translation: CASSEGGQGLEKLFF.

The J gene is TRBJ1-6, the V gene TRBV18; 8 bases agree with TRBD1. The CDR3 runs 15 residues. Germline V gene lookup returns CDR1 KGHSH and CDR2 LQKENI. J was trimmed by 8 bases and V by 3 bases; bases with no gene match: 6. The CDR3 region is CASSPGDRLYSPLHF. The CDR3 DNA reads TGTGCCAGCTCACCTGGGGACAGGCTCTATTCACCCCTCCACTTT. Full variable domain (outside the CDR3, taken from reference TRBV18 and TRBJ1-6): NAGVMQNPRHLVRRRGQEARLRCSPMKGHSHVYWYRQLPEEGLKFMVYLQKENIIDESGMPKERFSAEFPKEGPSILRIQQVVRGDSAAYFCASSPGDRLYSPLHFGNGTRLTVT.

V is TRBV28 and J is TRBJ1-2; 9 nucleotides match TRBD1. This CDR3 spans 14 amino acids. Germline assignment: CDR1 MDHEN and CDR2 SYDVKM. The ends lost 6 bases at V and 7 bases at J; junction bases unmatched: 9. CDR3 sequence: CASREQGANGGYTF. The DNA for the CDR3 is TGTGCCAGCAGGGAACAGGGGGCAAACGGTGGCTACACCTTC.

The V and J genes are TRBV3-1 (or the pseudogene TRBV3-2) and TRBJ2-7; maybe TRBD2 (6 bases). The CDR3 sequence is 15 residues long. Germline V gene data show CDR1 as LGHDT and CDR2 as YNNKEL (reference sequence). Trimming removed 3 bases at V and 4 bases at J, with 16 bases between. CDR3 nucleotide sequence: TGTGCCAGCAGCCAGGAGGGTCAAATTTTTTACGAGCAGTACTTC. Translation gives CASSQEGQIFYEQYF.

To note about this clone: This sample also contains other DNA sequences that code for the same CDR3. V gene TRBV6-2 or TRBV6-3 combines with J gene TRBJ1-5; 8 bases fit TRBD1. V shed 9 bases and J 2 bases; nucleotides not matched to a gene: 6. From germline, CDR1 is MNHEY and CDR2 SVGEGT. The CDR3 loop spans 14 amino acids. In DNA form, the CDR3 reads TGTGCCAGTAGTCAGGGGGCGGGCAATCAGCCCCAGCATTTT. Protein product: CASSQGAGNQPQHF.

In this sample, this clone turned up a few times. The chain is built from TRBV6-5 and TRBJ1-3; D not resolved. Germline V gene lookup returns CDR1 MNHEY and CDR2 SVGAGI. The germline V and J ends were trimmed by 8 bases and 2 bases, with 13 bases remaining between them. The CDR3 has 14 amino acids. The CDR3 loop is CASGRGNTGNTIYF. CDR3 DNA sequence: TGTGCCAGCGGCCGGGGTAACACTGGAAACACCATATATTTT.

J is TRBJ2-1 and V is TRBV9; maybe TRBD1 (5 bases). The CDR3 length is 14 residues. CDR1 and CDR2 from the germline V gene are SGDLS and YYNGEE. Trimming removed 4 bases from V and 2 bases from J, with 10 bases in between. CDR3 coding DNA: TGTGCCAGCAGCACCCAGACAGCCTACAATGAGCAGTTCTTC. Translation gives CASSTQTAYNEQFF.

The chain has TRBV7-2 and TRBJ1-1; tentative D call: TRBD1 (6 bases). Germline values: CDR1 SGHTA, CDR2 FQGNSA. V was shortened by 4 bases and J by 2 bases, with 8 bases between the two germline ends. This CDR3 region has 13 residues. CDR3 sequence (DNA): TGTGCCAGCAGCTCACAGGGAAACACTGAAGCTTTCTTT. This sequence encodes CASSSQGNTEAFF.

The chain combines TRBV7-9 with TRBJ1-2, with D possibly being TRBD1 (5 bases). The CDR3 is made up of 12 amino acids. CDR1 is SEHNR, CDR2 FQNEAQ, per germline (reference sequence). Trimming took off 6 bases at V and 3 bases at J, with 8 bases between the two ends. CDR3 DNA sequence: TGTGCCAGCAGTTCCAGGGACTATGGCTACACCTTC. This gives the protein CASSSRDYGYTF.

This clone was seen a handful of times. The chain has TRBV11-2 and TRBJ2-7, with 7 bases aligning to TRBD2. This CDR3 contains 14 residues. Germline V CDR1 and CDR2: SGHAT, FQNNGV. After removal of 6 bases from V and 6 bases from J, the junction contained 11 bases not matched to a gene. CDR3: CASRSWREGPEQYF. In DNA, the CDR3 is TGTGCCAGCAGATCTTGGAGGGAGGGACCCGAGCAGTACTTC. Full variable domain (outside the CDR3, taken from reference TRBV11-2 and TRBJ2-7): EAGVAQSPRYKIIEKRQSVAFWCNPISGHATLYWYQQILGQGPKLLIQFQNNGVVDDSQLPKDRFSAERLKGVDSTLKIQPAKLEDSAVYLCASRSWREGPEQYFGPGTRLTVT.